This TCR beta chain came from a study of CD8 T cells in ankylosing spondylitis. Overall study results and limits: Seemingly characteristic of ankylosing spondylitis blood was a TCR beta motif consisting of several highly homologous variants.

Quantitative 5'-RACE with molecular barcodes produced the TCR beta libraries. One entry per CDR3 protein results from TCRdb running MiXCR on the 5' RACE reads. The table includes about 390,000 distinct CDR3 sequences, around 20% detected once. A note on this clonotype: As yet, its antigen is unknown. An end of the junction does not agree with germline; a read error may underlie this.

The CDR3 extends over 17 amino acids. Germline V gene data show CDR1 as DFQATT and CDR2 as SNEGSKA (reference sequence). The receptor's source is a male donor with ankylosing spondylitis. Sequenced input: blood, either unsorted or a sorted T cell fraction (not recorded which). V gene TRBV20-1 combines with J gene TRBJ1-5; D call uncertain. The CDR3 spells CCARAPRAADSNQPQHF. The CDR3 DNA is TGCTGTGCTAGAGCCCCCCGGGCCGCGGATAGCAATCAGCCCCAGCATTTT.